This T cell receptor (beta chain) came from a study of immune heterogeneity within non-small cell lung tumors. The TCR beta CDR3 region underwent multiplex PCR amplification with 32 V and 13 J primers. Using its own MiXCR run on the multiplex PCR reads, TCRdb lists one record per CDR3 protein. The table includes tens of thousands of distinct CDR3 sequences, 27% detected once. The CDR3 totals 15 residues. Germline V gene sequence: CDR1 SGDLS, CDR2 YYNGEE. About this clonotype itself: This may be a read error: a much more frequent sequence differs by one nucleotide.

Template input was genomic DNA from bulk tumor (approximately 600 ng per sample). Biopsies, several per primary tumor and spaced far apart, were collected during surgery. The study enrolled patients with untreated, newly diagnosed non-small cell lung cancer who underwent curative surgery. Patients with newly diagnosed non-small cell lung cancer who underwent surgery with curative intent served as donors. The source of this sequence is a man aged 40-55 years with non-small cell lung cancer. The source material was lung tumor tissue. J is TRBJ2-2 and V is TRBV9, with D perhaps being TRBD1 or TRBD2 (5 bases each). CDR3 bases: TGTGCCAGCAGCGTAGCCGGGACGAACACCGGGGAGATGTTTTTT. This translates into CASSVAGTNTGEMFF.